The sequence of this TCR beta chain was determined in a study of T cell responses to AZD1222 COVID-19 vaccine (dated by TCRdb to the early 2020s). About the investigation overall: TCR sequencing was performed for some 250 trial participants, of whom roughly 200 were given two doses of AZD1222 and around 25 were given two doses of MenACWY control vaccine. Enrollment into the trials was organized by age into subgroups of 18-55, 56-69 and 70-plus years, and those subgroups contained roughly 160, 29 and 62 TCR-sequenced participants, respectively. On the study overall, not on this receptor specifically: Because no samples from the day 14 peak response were available, repertoires could be characterized only after the peak T cell response. The 56-69-year group was small, and its depth increase did not reach significance, likely because of low power. Only 5 to 7 AZD1222 recipients were SARS-CoV-2 seropositive at baseline, limiting conclusions about previously exposed vaccinees. Epitopes outside the regions mutated in the B.1.351 and B.1.1.7 variants were reportedly recognized by nearly half of the unique spike-specific TCRs. The vaccine-associated CD4 TCRs covered the entire spike protein, and the dominant responses fell in regions 160-218 and 743-854. Participants were mostly white British and included more females than males, and it was suggested by the authors that clonal diversity may have been underestimated. A significant rise in spike-specific TCR breadth and depth was observed after two AZD1222 doses relative to day 0 and relative to MenACWY recipients.

Worth noting for this clone: Its antigen is still unknown. No per-base quality is available; no much larger clone lies one base away.

V gives up 2 bases and J gives up 7 bases, and the segment between their germline ends measures 15 bases. From the cysteine up to the phenylalanine, the CDR3 has a length of 15 residues. Only CDR3 DNA remains: 45 bases, in frame from the first base. In the germline V gene, CDR1 corresponds to MNHEY and CDR2 to SVGAGI. The intended sense of this specimen's time point label: baseline before first vaccination. This specimen's treatment or condition label, interpreted: meningococcal conjugate vaccine given as trial control. The vaccinee samples were drawn from two UK trials, COV001 and COV002, one of which was a single-blind randomized controlled phase 2/3 trial testing AZD1222 (ChAdOx1 nCoV-19) in healthy adults. For TCRbeta chain sequencing, PBMC samples from trial participants were taken at day 0 and at day 28 after the second dose. The CDR3 regions of human TCRbeta chains were analyzed by immunosequencing. The source study handled its data this way. TCRs in the repertoires were compared against a reference library of SARS-CoV-2-specific TCRs that had been generated with the MIRA antigen-specificity platform. Breadth meant the fraction of unique TCRs that were SARS-CoV-2-associated, whereas depth meant the fraction of total T cells that were SARS-CoV-2-associated. Using the MIRA data, each spike-specific TCR was mapped to the spike region that the TCR reacts to and placed in a CD4 or CD8 class. Log10-transformed breadth and depth values were compared by one-way ANOVA with Sidak's multiple comparisons tests. What TCRdb holds here is the immuneACCESS table cut down to in-frame rearrangements. Part of the clones is not present; checked against another copy, under half of the missing clones reflect an unresolved V gene, and the others are unexplained. V and J calls and clone size are those listed in that table; D and trimming were worked out from the DNA. This sample is represented by about 47,000 clones; roughly 84% of them were singletons. The top ten hold 20% to 25% of the sample.

The sequence was obtained from an adult in good health. The chain joins TRBV6-5 to TRBJ2-1; the D call is tentative, TRBD1 or TRBD2, as each matches 5 bases. The sequences come from peripheral blood, collected on day 0 of MenACWY control vaccination. The DNA sequence is as follows: TGTGCCAGCAGTTACACGGGGACGGGTTCGAATGAGCAGTTCTTC. This yields the protein CASSYTGTGSNEQFF.